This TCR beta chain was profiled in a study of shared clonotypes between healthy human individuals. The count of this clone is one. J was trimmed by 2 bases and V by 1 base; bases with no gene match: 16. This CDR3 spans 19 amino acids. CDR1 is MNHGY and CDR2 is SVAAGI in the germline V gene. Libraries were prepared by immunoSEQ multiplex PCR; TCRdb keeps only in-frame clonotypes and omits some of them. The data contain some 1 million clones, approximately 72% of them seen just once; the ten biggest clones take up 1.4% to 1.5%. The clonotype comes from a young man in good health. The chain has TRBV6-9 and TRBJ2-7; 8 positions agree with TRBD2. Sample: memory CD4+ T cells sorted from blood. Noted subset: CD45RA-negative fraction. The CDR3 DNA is TGTGCCAGCAGTTATTGCCACCCCAAGGCGGGGGGCTACCCCTACGAGCAGTACTTC. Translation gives CASSYCHPKAGGYPYEQYF.